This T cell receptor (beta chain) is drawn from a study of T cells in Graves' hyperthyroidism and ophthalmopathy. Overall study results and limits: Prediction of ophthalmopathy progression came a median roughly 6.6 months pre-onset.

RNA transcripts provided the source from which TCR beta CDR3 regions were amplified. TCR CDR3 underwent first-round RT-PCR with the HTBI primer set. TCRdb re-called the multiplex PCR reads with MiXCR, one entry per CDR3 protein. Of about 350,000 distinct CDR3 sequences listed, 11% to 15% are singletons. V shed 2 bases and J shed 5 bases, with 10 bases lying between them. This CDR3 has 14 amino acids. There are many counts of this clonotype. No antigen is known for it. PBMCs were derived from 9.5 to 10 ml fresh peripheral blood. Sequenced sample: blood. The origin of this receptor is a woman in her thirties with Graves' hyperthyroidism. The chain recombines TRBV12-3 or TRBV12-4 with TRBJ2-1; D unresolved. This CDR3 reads CASSLPPNNNEQFF. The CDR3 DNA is TGTGCCAGCAGTTTACCCCCAAATAACAATGAGCAGTTCTTC.